One and the same sample provided the 3 T cell receptor beta chains below, sequenced in a study of blood T cell repertoires in COVID-19. TCRdb keeps only in-frame clones here, not all; method: immunoSEQ multiplex PCR. The repertoire includes some 320,000 clones, more than 90% of them detected once, and 3% to 5% sits in the top ten. The sequencing input was PBMCs or T cells enriched from blood (not recorded which). The origin of the receptors is a woman aged 25 to 39 who had been exposed to COVID-19.

The chain uses TRBV5-1 and TRBJ2-2; weak D call: TRBD2 (5 bases). The CDR3 spans 17 residues. Germline lookup yields CDR1 SGHRS and CDR2 YFSETQ. Trimming took 1 base from V and 2 from J, leaving 15 bases between them. DNA of the CDR3: TGCGCCAGCAGCTTGACGGGCCGGGGTTCTAACACCGGGGAGCTGTTTTTT. Its protein product is CASSLTGRGSNTGELFF.

The chain's CDR3 is CASSQDLNIEQYF. DNA for the CDR3: TGTGCCAGCAGCCAAGATCTAAATATCGAGCAGTACTTC. The rearrangement links TRBV4-2 to TRBJ2-7; D call uncertain. Trimming cost V 0 bases and J 6 bases, with 9 bases left between them. The length of the CDR3 is 13 residues. Germline CDR1 is LGHNA and CDR2 is YNFKEQ.

This clone turned up a few times. CDR3 sequence (DNA): TGTGCCAGCAGCTTGGCCGGGACAGGGGGCGACGAGCAGTACTTC. This sequence encodes CASSLAGTGGDEQYF. The chain is built from TRBV5-4 and TRBJ2-7; 12 bases fit TRBD1. CDR1 SGHNT and CDR2 YYREEE come from the germline V gene (reference sequence). The J segment lost 5 bases and the V segment lost 0 bases, leaving 3 bases of the junction unmatched. This CDR3 region has 15 residues.